Listed below are T cell receptor beta chains from one sample, sequenced in a study of T cell changes during pregnancy in multiple sclerosis. Some clones are missing from TCRdb's copy, which holds only in-frame ones; the method was immunoSEQ multiplex PCR. The sample includes approximately 70,000 clones, just under 95% of them seen just once. The sample in question was peripheral blood, obtained in the second trimester of pregnancy. The receptors were gathered from a female donor with multiple sclerosis, enrolled in a pregnancy study. The CDR3 runs from the conserved cysteine through the conserved F or W. A D gene is named only where the DNA matches it firmly. Expanded clones are given a class, and other clones once, few, many or no size at all.

size | length | D | J | V | CDR3 | DNA
. | 16 | . | TRBJ1-1 | TRBV19 | CASSMSFGGRGTEAFF | TGTGCCAGTAGTATGTCATTCGGGGGGCGCGGTACTGAAGCTTTCTTT
. | 11 | . | TRBJ1-5 | TRBV28 | CASSFGGPQHF | TGTGCCAGCAGTTTTGGCGGGCCCCAGCATTTT
once | 15 | . | TRBJ2-3 | TRBV19 | CASSMNSGTTDTQYF | TGTGCCAGTAGTATGAATTCCGGGACAACGGATACGCAGTATTTT
. | 14 | . | TRBJ2-1 | TRBV19 | CATFGGSSYNEQFF | TGTGCCACCTTTGGGGGGAGCTCCTACAATGAGCAGTTCTTC
. | 15 | . | TRBJ1-2 | TRBV5-6 | CASSPLQEWDYGYTF | TGTGCCAGCAGCCCCTTGCAGGAATGGGACTATGGCTACACCTTC
. | 16 | TRBD2 | TRBJ2-7 | TRBV13 | CASSTKRTSATYEQYF | TGTGCCAGCAGCACCAAAAGGACTAGCGCAACCTACGAGCAGTACTTC
. | 13 | . | TRBJ2-7 | TRBV30 | CAWSLAGAYEQYF | TGTGCCTGGAGTTTGGCAGGCGCCTACGAGCAGTACTTC
. | 17 | TRBD1 | TRBJ2-2 | TRBV19 | CASSIPSRQGWTGELFF | TGTGCCAGTAGTATACCCTCTCGACAGGGGTGGACCGGGGAGCTGTTTTTT
. | 13 | TRBD1 | TRBJ1-2 | TRBV6-1 | CASSVGGSYGYTF | TGTGCCAGCAGTGTAGGGGGCTCCTATGGCTACACCTTC
. | 15 | TRBD1 | TRBJ2-2 | TRBV5-1 | CASSLGQGATGELFF | TGCGCCAGCAGCTTGGGACAGGGGGCGACCGGGGAGCTGTTTTTT
. | 13 | TRBD1 | TRBJ1-5 | TRBV27 | CASSWDRESPQHF | TGTGCCAGCAGTTGGGACAGGGAGTCGCCCCAGCATTTT
. | 16 | TRBD1 | TRBJ2-1 | TRBV9 | CASSLSGTGGVNEQFF | TGTGCCAGCAGTCTTTCGGGGACAGGGGGTGTCAATGAGCAGTTCTTC
. | 15 | TRBD2 | TRBJ2-7 | TRBV27 | CASSLRASGSSEQYF | TGTGCCAGCAGTTTACGGGCTAGCGGGAGTTCCGAGCAGTACTTC
. | 12 | . | TRBJ2-7 | TRBV5-1 | CASSPGTYEQYF | TGCGCCAGCAGCCCAGGGACCTACGAGCAGTACTTC
. | 17 | TRBD2 | TRBJ2-2 | TRBV4-2 | CASSQGIGGRNTGELFF | TGTGCCAGCAGCCAAGGAATCGGCGGGAGAAACACCGGGGAGCTGTTTTTT
. | 12 | . | TRBJ2-1 | TRBV11-2 | CASSLVENEQFF | TGTGCCAGCAGCTTAGTCGAGAATGAGCAGTTCTTC
. | 17 | . | TRBJ2-1 | TRBV7-3 | CASSLIPGVNQYNEQFF | TGTGCCAGCAGCTTAATCCCCGGGGTCAACCAGTACAATGAGCAGTTCTTC
. | 14 | TRBD2 | TRBJ2-7 | TRBV18 | CASSPGTTSYEQYF | TGTGCCAGCTCACCCGGGACTACCTCCTACGAGCAGTACTTC
. | 14 | . | TRBJ1-4 | TRBV9 | CASSAPAANEKLFF | TGTGCCAGCAGCGCCCCGGCGGCTAATGAAAAACTGTTTTTT
. | 14 | . | TRBJ2-7 | TRBV28 | CASSPRLPGPRWYF | TGTGCCAGCAGTCCCAGATTACCAGGTCCTCGATGGTACTTC
. | 17 | TRBD1 | TRBJ1-5 | TRBV7-8 | CASSLESGTVSNQPQHF | TGTGCCAGCAGCTTAGAATCTGGGACAGTTAGCAATCAGCCCCAGCATTTT
once | 17 | TRBD2 | TRBJ2-7 | TRBV18 | CASSGATGLAGAYEQYF | TGTGCCAGCTCAGGCGCGACCGGACTAGCGGGAGCCTACGAGCAGTACTTC
. | 12 | . | TRBJ2-3 | TRBV6-6 | CASNSGSDTQYF | TGTGCCAGCAATTCAGGGTCCGATACGCAGTATTTT
. | 14 | TRBD1 | TRBJ1-1 | TRBV25-1 | CASSDPDREDEAFF | TGTGCCAGCAGTGATCCGGACAGGGAGGATGAAGCTTTCTTT
. | 14 | . | TRBJ1-4 | TRBV6-6 | CASGKRATNEKLFF | TGTGCCAGCGGGAAGAGGGCAACTAATGAAAAACTGTTTTTT
. | 19 | TRBD2 | TRBJ2-3 | TRBV7-6 | CASSNRLGLAGPRGDTQYF | TGTGCCAGCAGCAACCGGTTGGGACTAGCGGGGCCGAGGGGGGATACGCAGTATTTT
. | 14 | TRBD2 | TRBJ2-7 | TRBV6-6 | CATQTSGKSYEQYF | TGTGCCACCCAGACTAGCGGGAAAAGCTACGAGCAGTACTTC
. | 18 | TRBD2 | TRBJ2-3 | TRBV7-8 | CASSLIPGLAPLTDTQYF | TGTGCCAGCAGCTTAATCCCGGGACTAGCTCCACTCACAGATACGCAGTATTTT
. | 17 | TRBD2 | TRBJ2-1 | TRBV25-1 | CASSESSGERIYNEQFF | TGTGCCAGCAGTGAATCTAGCGGGGAAAGGATTTACAATGAGCAGTTCTTC